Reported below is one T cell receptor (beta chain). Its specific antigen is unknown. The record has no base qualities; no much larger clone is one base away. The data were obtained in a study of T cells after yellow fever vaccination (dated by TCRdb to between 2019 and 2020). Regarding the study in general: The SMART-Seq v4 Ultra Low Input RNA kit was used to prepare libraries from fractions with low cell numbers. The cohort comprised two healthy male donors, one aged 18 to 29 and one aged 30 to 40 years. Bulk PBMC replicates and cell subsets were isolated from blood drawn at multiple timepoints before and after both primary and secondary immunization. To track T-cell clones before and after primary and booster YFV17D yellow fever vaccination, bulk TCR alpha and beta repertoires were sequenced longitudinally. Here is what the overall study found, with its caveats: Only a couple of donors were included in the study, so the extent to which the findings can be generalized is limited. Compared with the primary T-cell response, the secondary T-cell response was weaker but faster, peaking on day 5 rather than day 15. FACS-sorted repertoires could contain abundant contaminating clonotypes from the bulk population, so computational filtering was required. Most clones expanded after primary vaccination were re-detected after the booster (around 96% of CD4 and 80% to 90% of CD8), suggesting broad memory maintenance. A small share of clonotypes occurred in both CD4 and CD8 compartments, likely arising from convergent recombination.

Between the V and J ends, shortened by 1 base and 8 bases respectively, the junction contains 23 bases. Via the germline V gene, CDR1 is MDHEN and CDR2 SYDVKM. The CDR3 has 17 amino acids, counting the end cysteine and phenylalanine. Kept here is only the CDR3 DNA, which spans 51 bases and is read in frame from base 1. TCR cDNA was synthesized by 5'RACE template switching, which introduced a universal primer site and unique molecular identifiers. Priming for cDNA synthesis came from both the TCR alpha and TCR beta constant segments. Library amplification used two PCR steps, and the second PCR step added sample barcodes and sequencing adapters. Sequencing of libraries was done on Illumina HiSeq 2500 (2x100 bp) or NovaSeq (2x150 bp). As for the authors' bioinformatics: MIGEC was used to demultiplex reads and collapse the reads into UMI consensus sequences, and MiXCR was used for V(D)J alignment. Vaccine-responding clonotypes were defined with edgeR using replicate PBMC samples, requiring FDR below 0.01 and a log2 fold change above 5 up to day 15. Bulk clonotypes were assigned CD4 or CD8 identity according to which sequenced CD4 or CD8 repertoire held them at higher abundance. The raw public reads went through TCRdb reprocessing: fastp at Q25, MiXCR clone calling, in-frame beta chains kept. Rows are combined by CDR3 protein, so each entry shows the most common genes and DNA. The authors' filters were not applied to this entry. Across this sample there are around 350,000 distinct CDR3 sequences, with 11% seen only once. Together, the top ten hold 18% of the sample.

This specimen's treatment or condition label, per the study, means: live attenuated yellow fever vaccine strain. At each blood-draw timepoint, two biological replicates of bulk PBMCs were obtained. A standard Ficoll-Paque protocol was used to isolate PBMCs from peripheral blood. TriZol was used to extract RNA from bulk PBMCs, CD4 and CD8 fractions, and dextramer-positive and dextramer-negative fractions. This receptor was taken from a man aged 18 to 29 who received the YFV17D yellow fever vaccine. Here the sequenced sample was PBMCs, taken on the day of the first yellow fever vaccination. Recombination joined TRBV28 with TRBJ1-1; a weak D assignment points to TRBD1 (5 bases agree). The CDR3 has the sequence CASSLSGARRAAREAFF. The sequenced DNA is TGTGCCAGCAGTTTATCGGGCGCACGCAGGGCCGCACGGGAAGCTTTCTTT.